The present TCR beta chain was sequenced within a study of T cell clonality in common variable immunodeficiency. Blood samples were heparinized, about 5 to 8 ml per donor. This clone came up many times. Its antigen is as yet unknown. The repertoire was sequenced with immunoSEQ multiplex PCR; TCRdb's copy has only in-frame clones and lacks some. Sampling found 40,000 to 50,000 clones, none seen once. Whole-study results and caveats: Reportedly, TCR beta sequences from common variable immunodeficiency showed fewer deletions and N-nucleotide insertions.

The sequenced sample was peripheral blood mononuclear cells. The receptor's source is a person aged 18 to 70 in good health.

CDR3 protein: CAISEAGTNNEKLFF. The CDR3 DNA, read in part, is TGTGCCATCAGTGAGGCGGGCACGAATAATGAAAAA. The chain is built from TRBV10-3 and TRBJ1-4; no definite D call. The read ends 3 residues shy of where the CDR3 ends; the end is completed using the germline J gene. The germline V and J ends were trimmed by 2 bases and 4 bases, with 11 bases remaining between them. This CDR3 region has 15 residues. In germline, CDR1 is ENHRY, CDR2 SYGVKD.